This TCR beta chain came from a study of cytomegalovirus exposure and HLA in healthy donors. The CDR3 extends over 19 amino acids. From germline, CDR1 is SGHVS and CDR2 FQNEAQ. The junction had 14 bases not matched to a gene; V was cut back by 3 bases and J by 1 base. PCR primers comprised 60 Vbeta and 13 Jbeta primers. The repertoire was sequenced with immunoSEQ multiplex PCR; TCRdb's copy has only in-frame clones and lacks some. The sample lists 100,000 to 150,000 clones; 65% to 80% were seen once. V and J are TRBV7-8 and TRBJ1-1; 10 bases agree with TRBD1. This TCR came from a woman younger than 30 in good health and CMV-seronegative. The sample was PBMCs. CDR3 nucleotide sequence: TGTGCCAGCAGCTTTTGGGCGGGGGTCGACAGGGGGCAGAACACTGAAGCTTTCTTT. Amino acid sequence: CASSFWAGVDRGQNTEAFF.